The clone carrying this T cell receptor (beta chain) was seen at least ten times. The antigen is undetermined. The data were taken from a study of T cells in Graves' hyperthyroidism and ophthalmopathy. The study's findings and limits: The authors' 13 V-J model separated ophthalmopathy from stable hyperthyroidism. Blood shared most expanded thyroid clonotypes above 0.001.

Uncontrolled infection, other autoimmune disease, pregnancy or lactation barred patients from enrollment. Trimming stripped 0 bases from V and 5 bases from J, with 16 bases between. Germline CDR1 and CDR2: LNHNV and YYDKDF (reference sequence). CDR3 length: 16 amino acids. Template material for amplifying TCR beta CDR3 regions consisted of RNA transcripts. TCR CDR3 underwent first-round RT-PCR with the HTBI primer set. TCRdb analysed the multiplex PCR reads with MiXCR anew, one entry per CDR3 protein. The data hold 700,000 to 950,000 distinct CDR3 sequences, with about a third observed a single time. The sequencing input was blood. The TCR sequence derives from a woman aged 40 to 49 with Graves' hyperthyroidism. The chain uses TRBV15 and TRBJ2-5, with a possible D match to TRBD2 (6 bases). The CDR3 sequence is CATSRDPGLGRETQYF. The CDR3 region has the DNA TGTGCCACCAGCAGAGATCCGGGACTGGGAAGGGAGACCCAGTACTTC.